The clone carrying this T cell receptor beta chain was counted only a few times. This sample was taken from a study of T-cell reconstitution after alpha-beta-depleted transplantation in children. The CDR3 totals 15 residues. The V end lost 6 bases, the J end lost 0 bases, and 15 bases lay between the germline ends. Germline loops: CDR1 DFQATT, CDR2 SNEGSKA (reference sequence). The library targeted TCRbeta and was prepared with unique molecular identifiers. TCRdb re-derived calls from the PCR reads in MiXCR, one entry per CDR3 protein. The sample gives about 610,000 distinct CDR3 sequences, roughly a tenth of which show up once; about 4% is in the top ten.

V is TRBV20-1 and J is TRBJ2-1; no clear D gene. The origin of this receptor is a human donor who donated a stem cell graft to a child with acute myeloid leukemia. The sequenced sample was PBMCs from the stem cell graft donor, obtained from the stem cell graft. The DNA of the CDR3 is TGCAGTGCGAGACAACTCCAGAGCTCCTACAATGAGCAGTTCTTC. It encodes CSARQLQSSYNEQFF.